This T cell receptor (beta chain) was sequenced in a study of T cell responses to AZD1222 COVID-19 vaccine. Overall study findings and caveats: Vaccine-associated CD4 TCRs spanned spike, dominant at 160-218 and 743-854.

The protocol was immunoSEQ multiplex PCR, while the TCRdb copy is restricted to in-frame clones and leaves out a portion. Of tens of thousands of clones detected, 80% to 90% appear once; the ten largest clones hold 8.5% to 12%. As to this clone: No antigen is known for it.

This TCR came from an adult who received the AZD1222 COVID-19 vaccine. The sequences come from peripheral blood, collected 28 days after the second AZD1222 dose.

The CDR3 region has the DNA TGTGCCAGCAGCTTTGACACGGGGTACCAAGAGACCCAGTACTTC. It encodes CASSFDTGYQETQYF. The chain links TRBV5-6 to TRBJ2-5, with D perhaps TRBD2 (5 bases). Trimming took 2 bases from V and 0 from J, leaving 11 bases between them. There are 15 residues in the CDR3. CDR1 is SGHDT and CDR2 is YYEEEE in the germline V gene.